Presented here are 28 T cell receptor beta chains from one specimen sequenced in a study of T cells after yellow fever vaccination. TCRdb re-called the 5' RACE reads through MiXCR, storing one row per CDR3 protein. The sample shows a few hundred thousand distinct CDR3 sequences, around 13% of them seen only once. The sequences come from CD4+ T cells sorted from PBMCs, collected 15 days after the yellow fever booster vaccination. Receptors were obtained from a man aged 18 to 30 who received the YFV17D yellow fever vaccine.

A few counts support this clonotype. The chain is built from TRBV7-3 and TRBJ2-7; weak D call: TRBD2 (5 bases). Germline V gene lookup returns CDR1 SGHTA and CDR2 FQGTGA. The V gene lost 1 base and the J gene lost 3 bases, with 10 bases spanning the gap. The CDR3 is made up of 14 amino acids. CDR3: CASSLRSEGYEQYF. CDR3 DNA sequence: TGTGCCAGCAGCTTAAGGAGTGAGGGCTACGAGCAGTACTTC.

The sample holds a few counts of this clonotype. CDR3 bases: TGTGCCAGCAGTTCCTCTACGTATTCACCCCTCCACTTT. Translating gives CASSSSTYSPLHF. The rearrangement uses TRBV6-6 and TRBJ1-6, with D hard to call. Germline V lookup: CDR1 MNHNY, CDR2 SVGAGI (reference sequence). With 4 bases removed from V and 8 bases from J, the gap between germline ends came to 9 bases. There are 13 residues in the CDR3.

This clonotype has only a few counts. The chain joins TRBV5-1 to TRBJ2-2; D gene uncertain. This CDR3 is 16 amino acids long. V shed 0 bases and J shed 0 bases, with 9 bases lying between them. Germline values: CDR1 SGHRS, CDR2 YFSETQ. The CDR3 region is CASSLGMVPNTGELFF. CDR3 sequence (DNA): TGCGCCAGCAGCTTGGGTATGGTGCCGAACACCGGGGAGCTGTTTTTT.

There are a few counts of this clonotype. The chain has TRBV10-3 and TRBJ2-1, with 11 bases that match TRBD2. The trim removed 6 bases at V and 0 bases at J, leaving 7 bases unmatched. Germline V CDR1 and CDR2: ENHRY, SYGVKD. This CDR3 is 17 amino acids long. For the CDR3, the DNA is TGTGCCATCAGCTTAACTAGCGGGGGACCCTCCTACAATGAGCAGTTCTTC. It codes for CAISLTSGGPSYNEQFF.

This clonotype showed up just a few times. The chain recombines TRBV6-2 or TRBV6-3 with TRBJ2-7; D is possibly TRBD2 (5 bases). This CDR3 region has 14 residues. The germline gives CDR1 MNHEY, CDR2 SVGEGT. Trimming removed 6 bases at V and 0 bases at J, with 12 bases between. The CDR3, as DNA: TGTGCCAGCAGCCCAGCGGTGAGCTCCTACGAGCAGTACGTC. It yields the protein CASSPAVSSYEQYV.

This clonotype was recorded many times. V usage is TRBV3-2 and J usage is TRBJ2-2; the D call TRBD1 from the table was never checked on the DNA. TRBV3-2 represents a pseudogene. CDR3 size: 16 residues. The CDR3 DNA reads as TGTGCCAGCAGACAGACCCCCCGAATGAACACCGGGGAGCTGTTTTTT. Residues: CASRQTPRMNTGELFF.

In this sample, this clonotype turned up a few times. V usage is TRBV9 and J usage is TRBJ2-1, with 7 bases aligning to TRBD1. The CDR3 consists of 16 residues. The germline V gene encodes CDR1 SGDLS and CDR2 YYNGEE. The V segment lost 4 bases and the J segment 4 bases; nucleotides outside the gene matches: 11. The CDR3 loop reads CASSPGPGQKYNEQFF. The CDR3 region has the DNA TGTGCCAGCAGCCCCGGACCGGGACAGAAGTACAATGAGCAGTTCTTC.

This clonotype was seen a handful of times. The CDR3 loop reads CASVDNYNSPLHF. CDR3 in DNA: TGTGCCAGCGTTGACAACTATAATTCACCCCTCCACTTT. V and J are TRBV2 and TRBJ1-6; no definite D call. The V gene's germline CDR1 is SNHLY and CDR2 FYNNEI. The CDR3 is 13 residues long. V lost 8 bases and J 3 bases, leaving 8 bases between the germline ends. Drawing the rest from reference TRBV2 and TRBJ1-6, the complete variable domain is EPEVTQTPSHQVTQMGQEVILRCVPISNHLYFYWYRQILGQKVEFLVSFYNNEISEKSEIFDDQFSVERPDGSNFTLKIRSTKLEDSAMYFCASVDNYNSPLHFGNGTRLTVT.

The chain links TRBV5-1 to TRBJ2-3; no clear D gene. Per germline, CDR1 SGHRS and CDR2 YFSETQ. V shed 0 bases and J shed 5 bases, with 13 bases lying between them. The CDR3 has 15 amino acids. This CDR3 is CASSLVGRAEDTQYF. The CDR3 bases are TGCGCCAGCAGCTTGGTCGGCAGAGCTGAAGATACGCAGTATTTT.

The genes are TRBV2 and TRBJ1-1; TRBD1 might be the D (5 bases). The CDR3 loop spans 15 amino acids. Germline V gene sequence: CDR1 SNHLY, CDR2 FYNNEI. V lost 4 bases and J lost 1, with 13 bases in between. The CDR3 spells CASSGQGTENTEAFF. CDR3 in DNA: TGTGCCAGCAGTGGACAAGGGACGGAGAACACTGAAGCTTTCTTT.

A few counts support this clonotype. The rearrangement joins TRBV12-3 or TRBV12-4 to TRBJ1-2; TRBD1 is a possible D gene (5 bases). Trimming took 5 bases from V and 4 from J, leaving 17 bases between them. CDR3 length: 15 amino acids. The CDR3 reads CASSPPRERGYGYTF. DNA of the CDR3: TGTGCCAGCAGTCCGCCCAGGGAAAGAGGCTATGGCTACACCTTC.

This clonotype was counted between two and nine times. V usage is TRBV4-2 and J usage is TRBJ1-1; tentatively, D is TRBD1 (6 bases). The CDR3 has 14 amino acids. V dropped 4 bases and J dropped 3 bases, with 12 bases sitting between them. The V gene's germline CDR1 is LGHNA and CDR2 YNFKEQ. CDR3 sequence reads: CASSRGDTDTEAFF. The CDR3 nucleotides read TGTGCCAGCAGCCGCGGGGACACTGACACTGAAGCTTTCTTT.

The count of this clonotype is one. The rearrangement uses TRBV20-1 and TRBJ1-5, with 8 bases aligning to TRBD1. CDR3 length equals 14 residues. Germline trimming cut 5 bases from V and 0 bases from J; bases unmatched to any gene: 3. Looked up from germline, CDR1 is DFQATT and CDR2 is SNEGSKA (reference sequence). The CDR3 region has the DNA TGCAGTGCTCCGGACAGGGTTAGCAATCAGCCCCAGCATTTT. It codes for CSAPDRVSNQPQHF.

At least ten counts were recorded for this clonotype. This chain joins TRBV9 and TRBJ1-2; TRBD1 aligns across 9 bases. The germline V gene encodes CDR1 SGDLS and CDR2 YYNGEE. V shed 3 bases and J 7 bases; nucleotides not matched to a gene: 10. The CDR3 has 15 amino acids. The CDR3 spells CASSASGTGWGGYTF. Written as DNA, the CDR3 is TGTGCCAGCAGCGCCTCCGGGACAGGGTGGGGTGGCTACACCTTC.

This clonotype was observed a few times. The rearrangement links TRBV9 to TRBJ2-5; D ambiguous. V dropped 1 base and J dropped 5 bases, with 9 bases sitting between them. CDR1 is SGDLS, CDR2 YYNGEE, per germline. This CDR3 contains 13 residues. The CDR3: CASSVLPMETQYF. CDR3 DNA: TGTGCCAGCAGCGTACTCCCCATGGAGACCCAGTACTTC.

The CDR3 nucleotides are TGTGCCAGCAACCAAAAAACCGGGAACACCGGGGAGCTGTTTTTT. Protein: CASNQKTGNTGELFF. This chain joins TRBV6-2 or TRBV6-3 and TRBJ2-2; D remains ambiguous. The CDR3 is 15 residues long. V was trimmed by 7 bases and J by 1 base, leaving 13 bases between them. Germline V gene lookup returns CDR1 MNHEY and CDR2 SVGEGT.

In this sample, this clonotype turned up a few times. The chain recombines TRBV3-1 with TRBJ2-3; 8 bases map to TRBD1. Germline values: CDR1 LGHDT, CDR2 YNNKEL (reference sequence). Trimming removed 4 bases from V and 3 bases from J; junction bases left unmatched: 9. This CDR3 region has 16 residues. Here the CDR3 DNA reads TGTGCCAGCAGCCTTCAGACAGGGGCTAGGACAGATACGCAGTATTTT. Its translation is CASSLQTGARTDTQYF.

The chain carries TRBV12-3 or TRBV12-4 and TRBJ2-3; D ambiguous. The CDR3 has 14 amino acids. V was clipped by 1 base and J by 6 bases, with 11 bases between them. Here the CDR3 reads CASSLDSAADTQYF. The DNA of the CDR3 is TGTGCCAGCAGTTTAGACAGCGCGGCGGATACGCAGTATTTT.

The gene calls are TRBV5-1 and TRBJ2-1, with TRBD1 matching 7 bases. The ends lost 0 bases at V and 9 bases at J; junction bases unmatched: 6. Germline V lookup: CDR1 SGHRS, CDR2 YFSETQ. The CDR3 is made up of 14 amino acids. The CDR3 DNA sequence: TGCGCCAGCAGCTTGGAGGGGGCGCTTAGTGAGCAGTTCTTC. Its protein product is CASSLEGALSEQFF.

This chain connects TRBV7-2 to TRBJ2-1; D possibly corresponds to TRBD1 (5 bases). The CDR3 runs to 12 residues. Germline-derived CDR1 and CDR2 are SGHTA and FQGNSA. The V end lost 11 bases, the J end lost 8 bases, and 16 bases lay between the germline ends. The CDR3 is CAVEPWGYEQFF. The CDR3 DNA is TGTGCCGTCGAGCCCTGGGGCTATGAGCAGTTCTTC.

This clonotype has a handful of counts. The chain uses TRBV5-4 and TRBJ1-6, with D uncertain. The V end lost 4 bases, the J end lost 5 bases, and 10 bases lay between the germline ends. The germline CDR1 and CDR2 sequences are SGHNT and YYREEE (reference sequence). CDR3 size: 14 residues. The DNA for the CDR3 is TGTGCCAGCAGCCAGGACCCTAATAATTCACCCCTCCACTTT. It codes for CASSQDPNNSPLHF.

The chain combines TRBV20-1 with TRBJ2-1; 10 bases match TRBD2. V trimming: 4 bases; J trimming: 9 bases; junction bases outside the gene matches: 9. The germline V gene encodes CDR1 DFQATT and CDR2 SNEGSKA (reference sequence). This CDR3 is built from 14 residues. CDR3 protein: CSATRAGGVSEQFF. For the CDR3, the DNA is TGCAGTGCTACCCGAGCGGGAGGGGTTAGTGAGCAGTTCTTC.

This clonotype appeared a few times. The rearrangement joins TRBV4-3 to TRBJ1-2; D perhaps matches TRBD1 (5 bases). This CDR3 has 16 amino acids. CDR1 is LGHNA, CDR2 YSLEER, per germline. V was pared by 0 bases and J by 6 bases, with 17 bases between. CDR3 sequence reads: CASSQDVLEGRNGYTF. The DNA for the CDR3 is TGCGCCAGCAGCCAAGATGTTCTAGAGGGGAGGAATGGCTACACCTTC.

The CDR3 region is CASSRGGRVDGETQYF. The CDR3 DNA sequence: TGTGCCAGCAGCCGGGGAGGCAGGGTGGACGGAGAGACCCAGTACTTC. This chain uses TRBV7-2 with TRBJ2-5, with D possibly TRBD2 on 6 matching bases. V dropped 5 bases and J dropped 4 bases, with 20 bases sitting between them. This CDR3 spans 16 amino acids. The germline CDR1 and CDR2 sequences are SGHTA and FQGNSA.

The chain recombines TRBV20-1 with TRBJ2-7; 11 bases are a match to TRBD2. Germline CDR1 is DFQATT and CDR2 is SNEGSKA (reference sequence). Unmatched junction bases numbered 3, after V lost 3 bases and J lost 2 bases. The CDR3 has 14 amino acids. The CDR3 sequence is CSARLGLAAYEQYV. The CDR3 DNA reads TGCAGTGCTAGGCTGGGACTAGCGGCCTACGAGCAGTACGTC.

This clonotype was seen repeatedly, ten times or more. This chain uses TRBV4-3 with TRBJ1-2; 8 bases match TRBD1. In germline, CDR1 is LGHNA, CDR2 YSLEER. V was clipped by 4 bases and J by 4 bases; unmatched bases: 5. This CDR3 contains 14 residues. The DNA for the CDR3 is TGCGCCAGCAGCCTAGGACAGGGAGGCTATGGCTACACCTTC. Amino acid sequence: CASSLGQGGYGYTF.

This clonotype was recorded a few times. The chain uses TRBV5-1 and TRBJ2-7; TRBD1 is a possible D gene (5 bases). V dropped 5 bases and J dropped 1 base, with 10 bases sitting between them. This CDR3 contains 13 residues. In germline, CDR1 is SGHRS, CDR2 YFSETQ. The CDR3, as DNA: TGCGCCAGCAGACAGGACCAGTCCTACGAGCAGTACTTC. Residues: CASRQDQSYEQYF.

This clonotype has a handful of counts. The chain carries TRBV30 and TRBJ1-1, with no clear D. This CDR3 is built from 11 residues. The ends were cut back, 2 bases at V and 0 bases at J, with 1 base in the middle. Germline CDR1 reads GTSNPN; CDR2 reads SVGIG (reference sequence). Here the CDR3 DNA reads TGTGCCTGGAGTTTGAACACTGAAGCTTTCTTT. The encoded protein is CAWSLNTEAFF. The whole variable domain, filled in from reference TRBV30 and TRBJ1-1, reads SQTIHQWPATLVQPVGSPLSLECTVEGTSNPNLYWYRQAAGRGLQLLFYSVGIGQISSEVPQNLSASRPQDRQFILSSKKLLLSDSGFYLCAWSLNTEAFFGQGTRLTVV.